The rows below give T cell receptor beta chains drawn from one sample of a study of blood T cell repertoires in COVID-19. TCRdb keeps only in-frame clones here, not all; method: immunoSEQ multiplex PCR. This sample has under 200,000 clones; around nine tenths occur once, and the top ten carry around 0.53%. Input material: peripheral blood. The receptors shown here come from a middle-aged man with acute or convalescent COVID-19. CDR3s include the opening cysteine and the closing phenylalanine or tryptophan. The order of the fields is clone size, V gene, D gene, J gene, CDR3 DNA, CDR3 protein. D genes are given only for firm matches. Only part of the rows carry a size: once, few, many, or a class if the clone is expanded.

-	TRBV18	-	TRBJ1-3	TGTGCCAGCTCACCAATTGAGGGATCGCCGGGAAACACCATATATTTT	CASSPIEGSPGNTIYF
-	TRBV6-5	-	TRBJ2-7	TGTGCCAGCAGTTTACTGGCCGGGGGATCCAACGAGCAGTACTTC	CASSLLAGGSNEQYF
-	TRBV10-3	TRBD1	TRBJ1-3	TGTGCCATCAGTCCTGCTTCAGGGACAGGGATGAACACCATATATTTT	CAISPASGTGMNTIYF
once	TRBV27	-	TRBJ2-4	TGTGCCAGCAGTAGCCGCCGACTAGCCAAAAACATTCAGTACTTC	CASSSRRLAKNIQYF
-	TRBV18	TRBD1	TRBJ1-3	TGTGCCAGCTCACCAGCGACAGGGGAGGGTGGAAACACCATATATTTT	CASSPATGEGGNTIYF
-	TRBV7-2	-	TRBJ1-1	TGTGCCAGCAGCTTAAACAGGGTTGTGAACACTGAAGCTTTCTTT	CASSLNRVVNTEAFF
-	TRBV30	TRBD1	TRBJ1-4	TGTGCCTGTCCCTCGGGACAGAATGAAAAACTGTTTTTT	CACPSGQNEKLFF
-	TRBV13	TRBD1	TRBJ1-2	TGTGCCGGCCGACGACAGGGGTATGGCTACACCTTC	CAGRRQGYGYTF
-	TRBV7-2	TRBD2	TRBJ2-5	TGTGCCAGCAGCTTAGCTCCCAGACTAGCGGGGGGGGAGACCCAGTACTTC	CASSLAPRLAGGETQYF
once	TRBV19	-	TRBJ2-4	TGTGCCAGTAGTATAGAGGGCGGGGTGATCGGGAACATTCAGTACTTC	CASSIEGGVIGNIQYF
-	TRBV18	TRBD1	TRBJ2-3	TGTGCCAGCTCACTACAGGGGCTCAGCACAGATACGCAGTATTTT	CASSLQGLSTDTQYF
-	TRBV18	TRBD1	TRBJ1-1	TGTGCCAGCTCAAGCGGGACAGGGAACACTGAAGCTTTCTTT	CASSSGTGNTEAFF
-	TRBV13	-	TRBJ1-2	TGTGCCAGCAGCTTAGGGGACAGTGACTATGGCTACACCTTC	CASSLGDSDYGYTF
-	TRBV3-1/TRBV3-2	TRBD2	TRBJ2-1	TGTGCCAGCAGCCAGGTCGACGGGGGGATGGGGCAGTTCTTC	CASSQVDGGMGQFF
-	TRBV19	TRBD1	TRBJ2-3	TGTGCCAGTAGGGGACAGTACACAGATACGCAGTATTTT	CASRGQYTDTQYF
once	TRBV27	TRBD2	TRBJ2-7	TGTGCCAGCAGTCCCAGGACTAGCGTTTACTCCTACGAGCAGTACTTC	CASSPRTSVYSYEQYF
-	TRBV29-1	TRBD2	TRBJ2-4	TGCAGCGCGACTCCCCCGTGGGAGGGAAACATTCAGTACTTC	CSATPPWEGNIQYF
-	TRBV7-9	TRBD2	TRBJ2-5	TGTGCCAGCAGTCTTAGCGGGGGCTGGGAGACCCAGTACTTC	CASSLSGGWETQYF
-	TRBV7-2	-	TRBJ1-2	TGTGCCAGCAGCTTAGTCCCAGGGGATTACTATGGCTACACCTTC	CASSLVPGDYYGYTF
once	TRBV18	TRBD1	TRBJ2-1	TGTGCCAGCTCAGGGACAGGGTTGGTCTACAATGAGCAGTTCTTC	CASSGTGLVYNEQFF
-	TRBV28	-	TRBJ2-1	TGTGCCAGCAATAGCGGTCTCAACTCCTACAATGAGCAGTTCTTC	CASNSGLNSYNEQFF
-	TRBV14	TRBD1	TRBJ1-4	TGTGCCAGCAGCCCCTGGTACGGACAGGGCCCGGAAAAACTGTTTTTT	CASSPWYGQGPEKLFF
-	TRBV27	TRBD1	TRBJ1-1	TGTGCCAGCAGTTTCGGACAGGGAAACACTGAAGCTTTCTTT	CASSFGQGNTEAFF
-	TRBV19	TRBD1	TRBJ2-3	TGTGCCAGTAGTATACAGGGGGCGCCAGATACGCAGTATTTT	CASSIQGAPDTQYF
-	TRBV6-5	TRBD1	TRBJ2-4	TGTGCCAGCAGGGCGGGACAGGGTTATGGCATTCAGTACTTC	CASRAGQGYGIQYF
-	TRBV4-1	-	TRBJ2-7	TGCGCCAGCAGCCAAGCGATCGCCTACTCCTACGAGCAGTACTTC	CASSQAIAYSYEQYF
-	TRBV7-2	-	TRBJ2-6	TGTGCCAGCAGCTTAAACAGGATCTCTGGGGCCAACGTCCTGACTTTC	CASSLNRISGANVLTF
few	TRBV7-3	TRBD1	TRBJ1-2	TGTGCCAGCAGCCCGGGACAGGGGGAAGGCTACACCTTC	CASSPGQGEGYTF
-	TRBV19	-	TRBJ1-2	TGTGCCAGTAGTATTCTTGACAGGCCGAGGTATGGCTACACCTTC	CASSILDRPRYGYTF
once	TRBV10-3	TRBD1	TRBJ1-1	TGTGCCAGTACGAGACAGGGGCTGATGAACACTGAAGCTTTCTTT	CASTRQGLMNTEAFF
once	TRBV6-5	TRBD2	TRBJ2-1	TGTGCCAGCACCCCCCTAGCGGGAGCTCGGAATGAGCAGTTCTTC	CASTPLAGARNEQFF
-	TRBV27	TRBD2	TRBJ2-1	TGTGCCAGCTCGGGGGGGGGCGCGGAGCAGTTCTTC	CASSGGGAEQFF
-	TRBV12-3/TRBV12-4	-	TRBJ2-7	TGTGCCAGTAGGTTGGAGGGTGTCTACGAGCAGTACTTC	CASRLEGVYEQYF
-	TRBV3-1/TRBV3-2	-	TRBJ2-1	TGTGCCAGCAGCCAATTCGGGACTGCCGGGAGCTCCTACAATGAGCAGTTCTTC	CASSQFGTAGSSYNEQFF
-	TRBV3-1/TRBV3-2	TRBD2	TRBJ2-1	TGTGCCAGCAGCCAGGGGGAGGGGAATAATGAGCAGTTCTTC	CASSQGEGNNEQFF
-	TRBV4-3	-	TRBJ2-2	TGCGCCAGCAGCCAGGGACAGAACACCGGGGAGCTGTTTTTT	CASSQGQNTGELFF
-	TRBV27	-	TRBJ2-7	TGTGCCAGCAGCCTCGGGGTCACCTACGAGCAGTACTTC	CASSLGVTYEQYF
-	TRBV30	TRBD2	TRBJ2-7	TGTGCCTGGAGTTGGGGGGGCTCCTACGAGCAGTACTTC	CAWSWGGSYEQYF
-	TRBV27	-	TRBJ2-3	TGTGCCAGCGGTAGGGGTGACACAGATACGCAGTATTTT	CASGRGDTDTQYF
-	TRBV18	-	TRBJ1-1	TGTGCCAGCTCACCGGGCACCGAGAACACTGAAGCTTTCTTT	CASSPGTENTEAFF
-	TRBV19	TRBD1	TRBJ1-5	TGTGCCAGTAGCCCCTCTCAGGGGGCTGGGCCCCAGCATTTT	CASSPSQGAGPQHF
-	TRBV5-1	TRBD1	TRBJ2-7	TGCGCCAGCAGCTTCGGGGACAGGTCCCACGAGCAGTACTTC	CASSFGDRSHEQYF
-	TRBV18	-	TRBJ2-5	TGTGCCAGCTCACCAGGAGGGAGTGAGACCCAGTACTTC	CASSPGGSETQYF
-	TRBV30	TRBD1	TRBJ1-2	TGTGCCTGGAGTGCGACAGGGCCGGGCTACACCTTC	CAWSATGPGYTF
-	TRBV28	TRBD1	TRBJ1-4	TGTGCCAGCAGTTTTCGGCCCGGGACAGGTTCATCCGATGAAAAACTGTTTTTT	CASSFRPGTGSSDEKLFF
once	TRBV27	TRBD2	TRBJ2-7	TGTGCCAGCAGTTTAGGTGCTAGCGGGAAGAACGAGCAGTACTTC	CASSLGASGKNEQYF
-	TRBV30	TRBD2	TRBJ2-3	TGTGCCTGGAGTGGCCTAGCGGGAAGCACAGATACGCAGTATTTT	CAWSGLAGSTDTQYF
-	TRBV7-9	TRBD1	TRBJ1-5	TGTGCCAGCAGTTCCGGGACAGAGGATCAGCCCCAGCATTTT	CASSSGTEDQPQHF
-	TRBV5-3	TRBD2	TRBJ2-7	TGTGCCAGAAGCGGGAAAAAGCGGGAGGGACGTTACGAGCAGTACTTC	CARSGKKREGRYEQYF
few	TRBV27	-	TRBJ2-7	TGTGCCAGCAGTCCCTTTGAGTGGTCCTACGAGCAGTACTTC	CASSPFEWSYEQYF
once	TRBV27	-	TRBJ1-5	TGTGCCAGCAGTATAACAGGGTATAGCAATCAGCCCCAGCATTTT	CASSITGYSNQPQHF
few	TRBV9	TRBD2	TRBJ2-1	TGTGCCAGCAGCCCCCGGACTAGCGGGTTCTCCTACAATGAGCAGTTCTTC	CASSPRTSGFSYNEQFF
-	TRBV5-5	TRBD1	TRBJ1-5	TGTGCCAGCAGAAAGGGACAGGGGAATCAGCCCCAGCATTTT	CASRKGQGNQPQHF
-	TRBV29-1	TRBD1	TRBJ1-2	TGCAGCGCATCGGGACAGGGCATTTCTAACTATGGCTACACCTTC	CSASGQGISNYGYTF
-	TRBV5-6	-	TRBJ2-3	TGTGCCAGCAGCAGGAGACTAGGGTGGGCCGATACGCAGTATTTT	CASSRRLGWADTQYF
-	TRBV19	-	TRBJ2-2	TGTGCCAGTAGTATTCCGGGGTGGGGCACCGGGGAGCTGTTTTTT	CASSIPGWGTGELFF
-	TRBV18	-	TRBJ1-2	TGTGCCAGCTCACCTCGGACCGAGGGATGGGATGGCTACACCTTC	CASSPRTEGWDGYTF